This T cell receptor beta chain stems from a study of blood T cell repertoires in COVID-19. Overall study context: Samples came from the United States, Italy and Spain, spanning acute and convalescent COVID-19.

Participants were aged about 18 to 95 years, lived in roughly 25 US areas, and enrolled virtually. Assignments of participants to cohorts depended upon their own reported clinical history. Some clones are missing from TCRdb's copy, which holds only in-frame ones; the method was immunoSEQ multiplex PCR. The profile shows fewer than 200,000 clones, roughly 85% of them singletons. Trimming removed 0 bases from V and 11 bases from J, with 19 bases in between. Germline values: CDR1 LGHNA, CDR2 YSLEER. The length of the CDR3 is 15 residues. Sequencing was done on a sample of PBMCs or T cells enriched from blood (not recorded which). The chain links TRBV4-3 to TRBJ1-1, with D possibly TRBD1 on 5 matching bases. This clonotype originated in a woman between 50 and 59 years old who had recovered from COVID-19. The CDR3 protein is CASSQDSFGGGAAFF. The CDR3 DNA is TGCGCCAGCAGCCAAGATTCTTTCGGGGGGGGAGCGGCTTTCTTT.